A selection of T cell receptor beta chains follows, all from one sample in a study of shared clonotypes between healthy human individuals. Profiling relied on immunoSEQ multiplex PCR, and the TCRdb table lists in-frame clones only, not all of them. The sample includes approximately 530,000 clones, almost 97% seen only once; the top ten take about 0.057%. Sequencing input: naive CD4+ T cells sorted from blood. The receptors were sampled from a woman in her 30s in good health. The conserved cysteine and the conserved F or W are not part of the CDR3 here.

V gene	J gene	CDR3 protein
TRBV5-1	TRBJ2-1	ASSPTPGAGHNEQF
TRBV6-1	TRBJ1-5	ASSEWEVQPQH
TRBV18	TRBJ2-3	ASSRQGTAGGISTDTQY
TRBV5-1	TRBJ2-3	ASSTSGRTDTQY
TRBV5-1	TRBJ2-1	ASSLVNYEQF
TRBV10-2	TRBJ2-7	ASRTSGSSGEQY
TRBV9	TRBJ2-3	ASSIPPGLAGGPDGDTQY
TRBV28	TRBJ2-7	ASSLSTSESYEQY
TRBV18	TRBJ1-1	ASFRQGLDTEAF
TRBV7-3	TRBJ2-5	ASSSTSANNQETQY
TRBV28	TRBJ2-7	ATTTGHNYEQY
TRBV2	TRBJ2-5	ASSEALHWGGGETQY
TRBV28	TRBJ2-2	ASSPPGQGVAGELF
TRBV29-1	TRBJ1-1	SGLIYTEAF
TRBV6-1	TRBJ1-1	ASSAHGATEAF
TRBV5-1	TRBJ1-4	ASSGGTSNEKLF
TRBV30	TRBJ1-5	AWSVERYQPQH
TRBV11-2	TRBJ2-7	ASKVLAGGNSYEQY
TRBV28	TRBJ2-2	ASSSTLPGELF
TRBV19	TRBJ1-1	ASSGRGRTEAF
TRBV15	TRBJ2-5	ATSISPGLAGQETQY
TRBV28	TRBJ2-7	ASSGTGQGVSYEQY
TRBV28	TRBJ1-5	ASSFGPSNQPQH
TRBV28	TRBJ2-1	ASSLTGREVYEQF
TRBV6-1	TRBJ1-5	ASSDGNFNQPQH
TRBV5-4	TRBJ2-1	ASSPPITALGEQF
TRBV28	TRBJ2-7	ATHPGQGIGEQY
TRBV5-6	TRBJ1-2	ASSFRTGRISPYGYT
TRBV5-8	TRBJ2-3	ASSFTSGSSTDTQY
TRBV5-4	TRBJ1-1	ASSPPWAGPVGMNTEAF
TRBV28	TRBJ1-2	ASRRPKGDGYT
TRBV18	TRBJ2-5	ASSPRTDQETQY
TRBV5-8	TRBJ2-1	ASSFGTSGYNEQF
TRBV5-1	TRBJ2-1	ASSPGTRVWGYNEQF
TRBV5-1	TRBJ2-3	ASSLVQGMSDTQY
TRBV19	TRBJ1-1	ASSLPRDRGRTEAF
TRBV6-1	TRBJ2-7	ASSEVLRQY
TRBV11-2	TRBJ2-7	ASSLGVRAYEQY
TRBV27	TRBJ2-2	ASSFQGDTGELF
TRBV4-1	TRBJ2-7	ASSRQSGSSYEQY
TRBV7-9	TRBJ2-2	ASSLATGELF
TRBV6-1	TRBJ1-6	ASSELRSPRDSPLH
TRBV7-2	TRBJ2-7	ASSLVGGVGYEQY
TRBV28	TRBJ1-1	ASRRDRGPTEAF
TRBV19	TRBJ1-1	ASSIPGIGPEAF
TRBV5-4	TRBJ2-3	ASSLSPVRGDPTDTQY
TRBV6-5	TRBJ2-5	ASSYPRTGKETQY
TRBV18	TRBJ1-4	ASSPPTKGARDEKLF
TRBV4-1	TRBJ1-2	ASSQDSGSQPLYGYT
TRBV5-1	TRBJ2-3	ASRRASGSTDTQY
TRBV18	TRBJ2-5	ASSPPASAYQETQY
TRBV5-6	TRBJ1-5	ASSLRDGNQPQH
TRBV28	TRBJ1-6	ASSHRTGGGPLH